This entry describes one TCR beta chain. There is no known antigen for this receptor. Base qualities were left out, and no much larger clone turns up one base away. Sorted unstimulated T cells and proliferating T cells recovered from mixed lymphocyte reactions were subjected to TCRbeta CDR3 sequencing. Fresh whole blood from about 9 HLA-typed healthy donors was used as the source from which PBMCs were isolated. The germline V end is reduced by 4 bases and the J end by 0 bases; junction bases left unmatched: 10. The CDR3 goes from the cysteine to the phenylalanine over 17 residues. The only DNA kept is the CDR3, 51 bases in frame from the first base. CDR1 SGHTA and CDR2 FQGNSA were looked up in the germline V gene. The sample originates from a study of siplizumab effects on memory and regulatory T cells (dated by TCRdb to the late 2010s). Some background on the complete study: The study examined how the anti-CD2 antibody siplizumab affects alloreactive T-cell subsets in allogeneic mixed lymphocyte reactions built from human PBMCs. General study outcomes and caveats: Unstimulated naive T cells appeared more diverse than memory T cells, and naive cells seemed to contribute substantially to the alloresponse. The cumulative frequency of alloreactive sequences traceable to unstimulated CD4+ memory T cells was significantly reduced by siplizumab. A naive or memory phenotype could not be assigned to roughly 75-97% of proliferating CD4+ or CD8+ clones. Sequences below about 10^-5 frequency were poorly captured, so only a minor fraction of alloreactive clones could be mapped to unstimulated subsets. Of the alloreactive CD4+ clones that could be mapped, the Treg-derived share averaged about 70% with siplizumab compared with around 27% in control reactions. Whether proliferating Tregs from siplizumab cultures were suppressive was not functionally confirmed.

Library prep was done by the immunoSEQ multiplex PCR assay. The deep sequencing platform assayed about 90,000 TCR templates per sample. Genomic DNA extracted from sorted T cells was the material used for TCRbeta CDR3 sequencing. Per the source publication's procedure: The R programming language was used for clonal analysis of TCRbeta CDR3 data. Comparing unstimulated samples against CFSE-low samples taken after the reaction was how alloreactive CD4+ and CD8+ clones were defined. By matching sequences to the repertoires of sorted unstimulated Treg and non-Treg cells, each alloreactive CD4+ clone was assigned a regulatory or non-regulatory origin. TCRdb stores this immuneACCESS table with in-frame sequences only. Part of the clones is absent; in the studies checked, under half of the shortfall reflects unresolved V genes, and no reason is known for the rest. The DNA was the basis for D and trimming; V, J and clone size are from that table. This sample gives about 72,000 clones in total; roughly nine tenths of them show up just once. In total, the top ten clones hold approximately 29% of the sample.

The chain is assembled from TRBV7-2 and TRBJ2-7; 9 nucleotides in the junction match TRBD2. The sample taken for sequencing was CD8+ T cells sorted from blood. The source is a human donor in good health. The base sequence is TGTGCCAGCAGCTCCTTGCCGACTAGCGGAAGCTCCTACGAGCAGTACTTC. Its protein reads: CASSSLPTSGSSYEQYF. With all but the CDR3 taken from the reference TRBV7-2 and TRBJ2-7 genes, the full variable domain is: GAGVSQSPSNKVTEKGKDVELRCDPISGHTALYWYRQSLGQGLEFLIYFQGNSAPDKSGLPSDRFSAERTGGSVSTLTIQRTQQEDSAVYLCASSSLPTSGSSYEQYFGPGTRLTVT.